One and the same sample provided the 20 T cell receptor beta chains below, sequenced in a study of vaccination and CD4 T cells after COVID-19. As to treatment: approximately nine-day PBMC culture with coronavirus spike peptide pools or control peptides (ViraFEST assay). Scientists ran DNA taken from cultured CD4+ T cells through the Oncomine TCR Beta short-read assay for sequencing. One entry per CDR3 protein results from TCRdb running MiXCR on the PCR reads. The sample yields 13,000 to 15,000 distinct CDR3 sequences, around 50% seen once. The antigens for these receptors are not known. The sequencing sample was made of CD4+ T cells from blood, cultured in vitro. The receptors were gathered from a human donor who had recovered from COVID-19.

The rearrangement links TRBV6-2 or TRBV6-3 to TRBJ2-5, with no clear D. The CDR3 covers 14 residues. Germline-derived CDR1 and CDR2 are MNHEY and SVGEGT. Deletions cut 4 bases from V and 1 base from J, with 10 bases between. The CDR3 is CASSFSGRQETQYF. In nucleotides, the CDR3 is TGTGCCAGCAGTTTTTCGGGCCGCCAAGAGACCCAGTACTTC.

CDR3 region: CASSFAGTGDEKLFF. CDR3 DNA sequence: TGTGCCAGCAGCTTCGCCGGGACAGGGGATGAAAAACTGTTTTTT. The gene calls are TRBV7-9 and TRBJ1-4, with 10 nucleotides matching TRBD1. The CDR3 is 15 amino acids. The germline V gene has CDR1 SEHNR and CDR2 FQNEAQ (reference sequence). Unmatched junction bases numbered 4, after V lost 3 bases and J lost 6 bases.

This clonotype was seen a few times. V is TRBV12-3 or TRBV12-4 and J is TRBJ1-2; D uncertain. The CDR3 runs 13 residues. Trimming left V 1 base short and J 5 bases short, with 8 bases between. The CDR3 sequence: CASSLGLHYGYTF. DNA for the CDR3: TGTGCCAGCAGTTTAGGCCTCCATTATGGCTACACCTTC.

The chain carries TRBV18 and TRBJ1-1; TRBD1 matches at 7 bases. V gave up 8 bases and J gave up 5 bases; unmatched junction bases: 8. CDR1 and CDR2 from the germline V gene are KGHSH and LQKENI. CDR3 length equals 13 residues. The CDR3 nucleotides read TGTGCCAGCCTGTCGACAGGGCAGACTGAAGCTTTCTTT. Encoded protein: CASLSTGQTEAFF.

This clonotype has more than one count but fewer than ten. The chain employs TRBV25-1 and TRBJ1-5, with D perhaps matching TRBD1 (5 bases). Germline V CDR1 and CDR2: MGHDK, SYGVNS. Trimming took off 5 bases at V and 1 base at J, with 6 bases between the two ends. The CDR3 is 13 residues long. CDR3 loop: CASSRGSNQPQHF. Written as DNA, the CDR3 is TGTGCCAGCAGTCGGGGCAGCAATCAGCCCCAGCATTTT.

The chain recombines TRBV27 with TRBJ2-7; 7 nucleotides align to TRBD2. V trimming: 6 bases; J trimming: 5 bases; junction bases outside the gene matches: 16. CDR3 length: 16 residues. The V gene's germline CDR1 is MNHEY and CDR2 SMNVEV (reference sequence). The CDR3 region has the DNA TGTGCCAGCAGCACGTTGGGGGAGGGTCAATCCCACGAGCAGTACTTC. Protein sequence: CASSTLGEGQSHEQYF.

The CDR3 here is CASSKASGANVLTF. The CDR3 DNA is TGTGCCAGCAGTAAAGCGTCTGGGGCCAACGTCCTGACTTTC. This rearrangement joins TRBV27 to TRBJ2-6; D remains unclear. Deletions cut 5 bases from V and 1 base from J, with 6 bases between. Germline V gene sequence: CDR1 MNHEY, CDR2 SMNVEV (reference sequence). CDR3 length: 14 amino acids.

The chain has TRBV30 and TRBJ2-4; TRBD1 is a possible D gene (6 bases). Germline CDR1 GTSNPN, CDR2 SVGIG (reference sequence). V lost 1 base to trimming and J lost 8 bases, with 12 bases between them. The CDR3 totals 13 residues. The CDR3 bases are TGTGCCTGGAGTGGGGGGCTCTATGACATTCAGTACTTC. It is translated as CAWSGGLYDIQYF.

CDR3 in amino acids: CASSEPGSPAGNTIYF. In DNA, the CDR3 is TGTGCCAGCAGTGAGCCGGGGTCGCCTGCTGGAAACACCATATATTTT. This rearrangement joins TRBV6-1 to TRBJ1-3; D gene unclear. Trimming left V 3 bases short and J 2 bases short, with 14 bases between. This CDR3 has 16 amino acids. Germline V gene lookup returns CDR1 MNHNS and CDR2 SASEGT.

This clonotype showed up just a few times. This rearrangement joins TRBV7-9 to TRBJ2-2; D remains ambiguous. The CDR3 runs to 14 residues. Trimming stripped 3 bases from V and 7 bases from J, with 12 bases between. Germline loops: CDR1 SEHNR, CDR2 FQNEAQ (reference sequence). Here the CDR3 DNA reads TGTGCCAGCAGCTTCACTGCACCCGGCGGGGAGCTGTTTTTT. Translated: CASSFTAPGGELFF.

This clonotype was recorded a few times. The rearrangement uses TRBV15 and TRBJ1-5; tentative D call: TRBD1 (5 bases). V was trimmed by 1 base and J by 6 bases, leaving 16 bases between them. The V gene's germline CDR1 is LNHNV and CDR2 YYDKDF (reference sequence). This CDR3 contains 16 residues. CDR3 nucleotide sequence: TGTGCCACCAGCAGAGGGGGGGAGGGGCTTGGTCAGCCCCAGCATTTT. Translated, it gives CATSRGGEGLGQPQHF.

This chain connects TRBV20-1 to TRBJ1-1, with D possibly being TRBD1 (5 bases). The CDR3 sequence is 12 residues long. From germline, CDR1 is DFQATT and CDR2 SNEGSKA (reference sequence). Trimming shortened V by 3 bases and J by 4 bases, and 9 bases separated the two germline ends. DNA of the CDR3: TGCAGTGCTAGTCCAGGGACCACTGAAGCTTTCTTT. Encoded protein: CSASPGTTEAFF.

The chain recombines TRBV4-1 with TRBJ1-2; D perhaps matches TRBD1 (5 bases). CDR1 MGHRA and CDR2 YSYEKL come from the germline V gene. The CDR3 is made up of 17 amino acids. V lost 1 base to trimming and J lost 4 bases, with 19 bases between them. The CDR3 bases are TGCGCCAGCAGCCAAGTTTTGAATCTTAGGGGTACCTATGGCTACACCTTC. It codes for CASSQVLNLRGTYGYTF.

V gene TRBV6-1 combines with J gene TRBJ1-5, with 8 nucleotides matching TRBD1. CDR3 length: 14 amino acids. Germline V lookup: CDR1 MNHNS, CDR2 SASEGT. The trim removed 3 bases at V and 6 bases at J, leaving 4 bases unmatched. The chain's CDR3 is CASSDQGAGQPQHF. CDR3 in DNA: TGTGCCAGCAGTGACCAGGGGGCGGGTCAGCCCCAGCATTTT.

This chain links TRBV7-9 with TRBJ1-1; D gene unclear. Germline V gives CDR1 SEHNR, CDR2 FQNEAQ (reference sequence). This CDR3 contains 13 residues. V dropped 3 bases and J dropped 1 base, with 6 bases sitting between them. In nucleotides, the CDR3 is TGTGCCAGCAGCTTCGTGACGAACACTGAAGCTTTCTTT. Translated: CASSFVTNTEAFF.

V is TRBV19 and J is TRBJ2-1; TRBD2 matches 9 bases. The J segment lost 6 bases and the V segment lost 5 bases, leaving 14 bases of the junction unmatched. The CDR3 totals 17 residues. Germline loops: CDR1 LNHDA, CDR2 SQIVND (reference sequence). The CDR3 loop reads CASSLGLATFSGNEQFF. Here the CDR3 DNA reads TGTGCCAGTAGTCTAGGACTAGCGACATTTTCGGGCAATGAGCAGTTCTTC.

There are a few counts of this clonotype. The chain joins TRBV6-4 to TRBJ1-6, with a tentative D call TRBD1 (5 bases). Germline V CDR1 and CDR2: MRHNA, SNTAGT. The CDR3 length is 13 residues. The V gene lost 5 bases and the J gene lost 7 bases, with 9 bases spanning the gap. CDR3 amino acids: CASSRDSNSPLHF. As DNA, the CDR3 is TGTGCCAGCAGTCGTGACAGCAATTCACCCCTCCACTTT.

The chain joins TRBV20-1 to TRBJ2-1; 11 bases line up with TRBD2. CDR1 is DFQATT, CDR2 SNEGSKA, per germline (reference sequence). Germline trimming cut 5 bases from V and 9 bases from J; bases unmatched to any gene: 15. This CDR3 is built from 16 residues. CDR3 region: CSAFLLAGDRSGEQFF. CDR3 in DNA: TGCAGTGCTTTCCTACTAGCGGGAGACAGGAGTGGTGAGCAGTTCTTC.

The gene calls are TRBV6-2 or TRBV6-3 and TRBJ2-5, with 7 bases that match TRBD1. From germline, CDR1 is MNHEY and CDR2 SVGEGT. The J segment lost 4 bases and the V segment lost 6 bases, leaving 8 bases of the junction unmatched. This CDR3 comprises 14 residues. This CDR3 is CASRPTGAGETQYF. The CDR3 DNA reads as TGTGCCAGCAGACCCACAGGGGCCGGAGAGACCCAGTACTTC.

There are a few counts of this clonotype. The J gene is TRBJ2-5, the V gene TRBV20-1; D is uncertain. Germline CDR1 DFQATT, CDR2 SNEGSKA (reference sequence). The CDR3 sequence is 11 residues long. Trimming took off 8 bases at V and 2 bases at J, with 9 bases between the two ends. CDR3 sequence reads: CSSRLQETQYF. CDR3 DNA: TGCAGTTCCAGGTTACAAGAGACCCAGTACTTC.